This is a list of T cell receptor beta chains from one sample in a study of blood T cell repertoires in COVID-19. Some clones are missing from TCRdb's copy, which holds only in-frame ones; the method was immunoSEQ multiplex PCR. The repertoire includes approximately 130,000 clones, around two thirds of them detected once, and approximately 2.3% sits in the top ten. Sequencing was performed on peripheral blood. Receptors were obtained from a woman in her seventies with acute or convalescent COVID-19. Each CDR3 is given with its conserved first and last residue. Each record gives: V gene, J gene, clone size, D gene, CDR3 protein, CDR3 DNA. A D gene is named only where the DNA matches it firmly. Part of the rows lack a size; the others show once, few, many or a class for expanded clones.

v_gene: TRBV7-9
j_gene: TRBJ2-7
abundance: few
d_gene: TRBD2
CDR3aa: CASSSREKRGGSYEQYF
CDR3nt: TGTGCCAGCAGCTCCCGCGAAAAGCGGGGGGGGTCCTACGAGCAGTACTTC

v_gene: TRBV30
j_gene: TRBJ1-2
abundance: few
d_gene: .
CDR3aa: CAWTFRQGNYGYTF
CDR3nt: TGTGCCTGGACTTTTCGGCAGGGGAACTATGGCTACACCTTC

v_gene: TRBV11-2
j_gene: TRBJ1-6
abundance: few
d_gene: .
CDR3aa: CASSSGGSLSPLHF
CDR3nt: TGTGCCAGCAGCTCCGGTGGGAGCCTATCACCCCTCCACTTT

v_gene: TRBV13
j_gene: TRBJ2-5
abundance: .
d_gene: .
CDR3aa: CASSFQGGAGETQYF
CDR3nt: TGTGCCAGCAGCTTCCAGGGGGGCGCCGGGGAGACCCAGTACTTC

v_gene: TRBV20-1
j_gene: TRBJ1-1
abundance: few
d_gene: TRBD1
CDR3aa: CSATGGTEAFF
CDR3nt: TGCAGTGCGACAGGGGGGACTGAAGCTTTCTTT

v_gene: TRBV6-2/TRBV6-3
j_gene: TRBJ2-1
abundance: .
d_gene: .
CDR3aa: CASSSLQDYNEQFF
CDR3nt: TGTGCCAGCAGCAGCTTGCAGGACTACAATGAGCAGTTCTTC

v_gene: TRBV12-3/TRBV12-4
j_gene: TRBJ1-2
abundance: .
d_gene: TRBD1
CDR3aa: CASTGGTNYGYTF
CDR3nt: TGTGCCAGCACAGGGGGCACTAACTATGGCTACACCTTC

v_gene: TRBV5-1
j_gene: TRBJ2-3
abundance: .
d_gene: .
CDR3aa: CASSLFGGATDTQYF
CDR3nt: TGCGCCAGCAGCTTGTTTGGGGGGGCAACAGATACGCAGTATTTT

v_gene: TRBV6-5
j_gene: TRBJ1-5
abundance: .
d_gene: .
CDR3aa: CASSYGGRGDQPQHF
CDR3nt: TGTGCCAGCAGTTACGGCGGTCGGGGAGATCAGCCCCAGCATTTT

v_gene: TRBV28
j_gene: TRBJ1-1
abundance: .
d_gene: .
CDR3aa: CASSQMTGVSEAFF
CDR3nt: TGTGCCAGCAGTCAAATGACAGGAGTCAGTGAAGCTTTCTTT

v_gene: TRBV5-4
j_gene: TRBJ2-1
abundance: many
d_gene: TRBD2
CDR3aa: CASSPRGGWNEQFF
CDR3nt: TGTGCCAGCAGCCCCCGCGGGGGTTGGAATGAGCAGTTCTTC

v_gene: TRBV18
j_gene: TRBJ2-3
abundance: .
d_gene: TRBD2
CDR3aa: CASPPWEGLTDTQYF
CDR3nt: TGTGCCAGCCCCCCGTGGGAGGGACTCACAGATACGCAGTATTTT

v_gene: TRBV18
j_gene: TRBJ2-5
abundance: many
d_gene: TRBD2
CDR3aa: CASSPPGLQETQYF
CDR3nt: TGTGCCAGCTCACCTCCGGGACTACAAGAGACCCAGTACTTC

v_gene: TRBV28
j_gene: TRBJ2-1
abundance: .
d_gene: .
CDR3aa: CASSRDISRGQFF
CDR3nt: TGTGCCAGCAGCAGGGACATCTCTCGGGGGCAGTTCTTC

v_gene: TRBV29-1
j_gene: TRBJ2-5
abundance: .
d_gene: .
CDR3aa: CSVVEGPETQYF
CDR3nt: TGCAGCGTTGTTGAGGGCCCGGAGACCCAGTACTTC

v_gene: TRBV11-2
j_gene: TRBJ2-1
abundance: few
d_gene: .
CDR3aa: CASSFGTANEQFF
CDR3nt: TGTGCCAGCAGCTTCGGAACAGCAAATGAGCAGTTCTTC

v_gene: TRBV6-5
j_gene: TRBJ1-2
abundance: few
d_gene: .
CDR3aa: CASSYGQGIDGYTF
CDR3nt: TGTGCCAGCAGTTACGGGCAGGGGATAGATGGCTACACCTTC

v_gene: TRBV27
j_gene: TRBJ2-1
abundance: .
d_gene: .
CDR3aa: CASSPRQTAYNEQFF
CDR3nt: TGTGCCAGCAGTCCGCGACAGACCGCCTACAATGAGCAGTTCTTC

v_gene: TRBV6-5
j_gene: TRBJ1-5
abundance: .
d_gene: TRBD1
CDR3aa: CASRLQGGDQPQHF
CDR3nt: TGTGCCAGCAGACTTCAGGGGGGCGATCAGCCCCAGCATTTT

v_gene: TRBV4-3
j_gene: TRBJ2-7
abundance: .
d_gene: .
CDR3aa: CASSPSTSRREQYF
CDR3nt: TGCGCCAGCAGCCCTTCCACTAGCCGACGCGAGCAGTACTTC

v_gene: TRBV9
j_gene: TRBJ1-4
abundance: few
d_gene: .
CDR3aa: CASSVVGGGDEKLFF
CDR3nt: TGTGCCAGCAGCGTAGTAGGGGGAGGGGATGAAAAACTGTTTTTT

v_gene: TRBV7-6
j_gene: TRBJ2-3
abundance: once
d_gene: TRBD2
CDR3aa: CASRPNGGLVWGTDTQYF
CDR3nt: TGTGCCAGCAGACCAAACGGGGGACTAGTGTGGGGCACAGATACGCAGTATTTT

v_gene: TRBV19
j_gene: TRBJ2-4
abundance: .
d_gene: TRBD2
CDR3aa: CASSIGPGGLAKNIQYF
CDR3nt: TGTGCCAGTAGTATTGGTCCGGGAGGGCTAGCCAAAAACATTCAGTACTTC

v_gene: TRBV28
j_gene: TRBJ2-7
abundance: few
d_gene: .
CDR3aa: CASSLVRGSGPYEQYF
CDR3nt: TGTGCCAGCAGTTTGGTCCGTGGTAGCGGCCCCTACGAGCAGTACTTC

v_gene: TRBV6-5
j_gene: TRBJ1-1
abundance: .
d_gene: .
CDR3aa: CASSYGTLNTEAFF
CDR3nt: TGTGCCAGCAGTTACGGGACACTCAACACTGAAGCTTTCTTT

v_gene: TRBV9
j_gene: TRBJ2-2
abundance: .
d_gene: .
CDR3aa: CASRTSMATGELFF
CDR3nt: TGTGCCAGCAGAACTAGTATGGCCACCGGGGAGCTGTTTTTT

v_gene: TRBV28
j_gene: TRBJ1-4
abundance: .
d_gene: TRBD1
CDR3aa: CASSLGQVYEKLFF
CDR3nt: TGTGCCAGCAGTCTCGGACAGGTTTATGAAAAACTGTTTTTT

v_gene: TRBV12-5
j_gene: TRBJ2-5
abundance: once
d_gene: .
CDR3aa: CASGLNSQETQYF
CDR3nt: TGTGCTAGTGGTTTGAACAGCCAAGAGACCCAGTACTTC

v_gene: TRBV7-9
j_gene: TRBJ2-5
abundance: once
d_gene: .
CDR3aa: CASSPRRADPGQTQYF
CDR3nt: TGTGCCAGCAGCCCTCGGCGGGCTGACCCTGGGCAGACCCAGTACTTC

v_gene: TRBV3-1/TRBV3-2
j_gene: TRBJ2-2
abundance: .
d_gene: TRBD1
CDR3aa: CASSLGQGANTGELFF
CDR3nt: TGTGCCAGCAGCCTTGGACAGGGGGCGAACACCGGGGAGCTGTTTTTT

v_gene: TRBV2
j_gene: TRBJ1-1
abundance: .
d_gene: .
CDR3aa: CASSGGLGRARSRNTEAFF
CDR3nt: TGTGCCAGCAGTGGGGGGCTTGGAAGGGCCCGGAGTAGGAACACTGAAGCTTTCTTT

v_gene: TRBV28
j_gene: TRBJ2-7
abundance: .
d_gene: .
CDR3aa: CASSRGGLSSYEQYF
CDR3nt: TGTGCCAGCAGTCGAGGGGGTCTGAGCTCCTACGAGCAGTACTTC

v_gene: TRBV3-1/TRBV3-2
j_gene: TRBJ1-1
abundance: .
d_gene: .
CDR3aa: CASRFSNTEAFF
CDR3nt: TGTGCCAGCAGGTTCTCGAACACTGAAGCTTTCTTT

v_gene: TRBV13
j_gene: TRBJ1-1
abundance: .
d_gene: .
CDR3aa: CASSLQGNTEAFF
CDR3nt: TGTGCCAGCAGCCTACAGGGGAACACTGAAGCTTTCTTT

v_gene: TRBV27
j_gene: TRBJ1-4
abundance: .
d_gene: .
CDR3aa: CASRRGNEKLFF
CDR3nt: TGTGCCAGCAGACGGGGGAATGAAAAACTGTTTTTT

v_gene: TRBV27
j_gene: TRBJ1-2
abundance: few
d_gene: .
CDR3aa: CASSSSGAGSYGYTF
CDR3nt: TGTGCCAGCAGTTCGAGCGGGGCCGGTTCTTATGGCTACACCTTC

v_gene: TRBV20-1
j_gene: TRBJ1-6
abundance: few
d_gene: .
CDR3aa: CSASRTESSYNSPLHF
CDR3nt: TGCAGTGCTAGTCGGACAGAGAGCTCCTATAATTCACCCCTCCACTTT

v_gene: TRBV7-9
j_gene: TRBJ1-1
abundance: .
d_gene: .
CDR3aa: CASSSGSMNTEAFF
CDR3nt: TGTGCCAGCAGCTCAGGGTCCATGAACACTGAAGCTTTCTTT

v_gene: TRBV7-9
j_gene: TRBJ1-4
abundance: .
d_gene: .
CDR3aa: CASSLDRTPTNEKLFF
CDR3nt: TGTGCCAGCAGCTTAGATCGGACACCAACTAATGAAAAACTGTTTTTT